Many counts were recorded for the clone carrying this TCR beta chain. Its antigen is unidentified. The data derive from a study of T cells after yellow fever vaccination. Overall study results and limits: From the bulk population, abundant clonotypes could contaminate and appear within FACS-sorted repertoires. Peaking on day 5 versus 15, the secondary response was faster but weaker. In post-booster samples, most primary-vaccination clones reappeared (just under 97% CD4, 70% to 90% CD8).

TCRdb re-derived calls from the 5' RACE reads in MiXCR, one entry per CDR3 protein. The sample includes 300,000 to 350,000 distinct CDR3 sequences, 4% to 5.5% of them seen just once. Germline V gene sequence: CDR1 SEHNR, CDR2 FQNEAQ (reference sequence). Trimming left V 1 base short and J 4 bases short, with 15 bases between. This CDR3 region has 16 residues. The specimen comprised PBMCs, sampled 15 days after the yellow fever booster vaccination. The TCR was taken from a man aged 18 to 29 who received the YFV17D yellow fever vaccine. The chain is built from TRBV7-9 and TRBJ2-3; D ambiguous. The CDR3 reads CASSLDLGPRSDTQYF. CDR3 sequence (DNA): TGTGCCAGCAGCTTAGACTTGGGCCCGAGGTCAGATACGCAGTATTTT.